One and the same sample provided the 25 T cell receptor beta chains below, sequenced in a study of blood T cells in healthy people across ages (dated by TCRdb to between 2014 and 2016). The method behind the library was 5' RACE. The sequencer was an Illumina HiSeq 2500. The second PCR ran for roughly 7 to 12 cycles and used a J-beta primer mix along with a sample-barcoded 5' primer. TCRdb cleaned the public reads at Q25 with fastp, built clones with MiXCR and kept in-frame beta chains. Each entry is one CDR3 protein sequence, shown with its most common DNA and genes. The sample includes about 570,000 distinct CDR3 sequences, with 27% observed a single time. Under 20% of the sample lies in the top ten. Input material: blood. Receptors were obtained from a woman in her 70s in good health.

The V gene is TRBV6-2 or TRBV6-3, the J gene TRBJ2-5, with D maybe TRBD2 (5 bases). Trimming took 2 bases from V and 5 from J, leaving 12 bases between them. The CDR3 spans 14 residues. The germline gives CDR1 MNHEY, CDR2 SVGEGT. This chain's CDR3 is CASSYHTRRETQYF. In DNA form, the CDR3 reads TGTGCCAGCAGTTACCATACTAGAAGGGAGACCCAGTACTTC.

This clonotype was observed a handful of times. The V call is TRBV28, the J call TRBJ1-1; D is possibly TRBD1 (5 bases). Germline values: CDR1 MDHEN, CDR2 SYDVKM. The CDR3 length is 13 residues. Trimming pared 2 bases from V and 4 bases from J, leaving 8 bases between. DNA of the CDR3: TGTGCCAGCAGTTTAATAGGGGTCACTGAAGCTTTCTTT. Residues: CASSLIGVTEAFF.

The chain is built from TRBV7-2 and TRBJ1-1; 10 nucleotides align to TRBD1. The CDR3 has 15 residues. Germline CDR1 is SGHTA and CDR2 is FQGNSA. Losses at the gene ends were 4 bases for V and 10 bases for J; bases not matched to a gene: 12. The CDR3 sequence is CASSSPSDRGRVAFF. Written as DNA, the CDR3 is TGTGCCAGCAGCTCCCCCTCCGACAGGGGGCGGGTAGCTTTCTTT.

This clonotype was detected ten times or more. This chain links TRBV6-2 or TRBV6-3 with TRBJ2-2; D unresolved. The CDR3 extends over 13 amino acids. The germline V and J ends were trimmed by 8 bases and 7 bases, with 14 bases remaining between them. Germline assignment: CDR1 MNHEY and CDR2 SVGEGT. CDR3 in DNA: TGTGCCAGCTTTAGGCCTGGTCTCGGGGAGCTGTTTTTT. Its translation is CASFRPGLGELFF.

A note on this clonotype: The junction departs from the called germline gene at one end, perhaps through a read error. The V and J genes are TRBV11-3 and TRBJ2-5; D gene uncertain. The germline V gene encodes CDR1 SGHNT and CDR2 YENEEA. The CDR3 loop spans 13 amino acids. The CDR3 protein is CAGSLDSRETQYF. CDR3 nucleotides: TGTGCCGGCAGCTTAGACTCCCGAGAGACCCAGTACTTC.

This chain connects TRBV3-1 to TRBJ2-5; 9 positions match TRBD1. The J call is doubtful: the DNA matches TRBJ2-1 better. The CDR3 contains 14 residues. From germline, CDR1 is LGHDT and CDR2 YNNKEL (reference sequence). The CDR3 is CASSFRDRARGQFF. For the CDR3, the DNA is TGTGCCAGCAGCTTCCGGGACAGGGCGCGGGGGCAGTTCTTC.

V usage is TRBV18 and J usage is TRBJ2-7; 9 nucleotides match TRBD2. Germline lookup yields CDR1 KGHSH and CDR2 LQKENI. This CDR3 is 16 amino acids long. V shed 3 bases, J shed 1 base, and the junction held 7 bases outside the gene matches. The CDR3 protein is CASSPVLAGSSYEQYF. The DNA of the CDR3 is TGTGCCAGCTCACCCGTCCTAGCGGGGTCGTCCTACGAGCAGTACTTC.

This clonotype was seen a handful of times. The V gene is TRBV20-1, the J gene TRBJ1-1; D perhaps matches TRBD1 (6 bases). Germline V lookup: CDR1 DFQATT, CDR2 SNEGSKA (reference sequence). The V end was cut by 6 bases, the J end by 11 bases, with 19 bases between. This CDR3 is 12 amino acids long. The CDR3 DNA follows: TGCAGTGCAGAAGACAGGACCGGGAATGCTTTCTTT. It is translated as CSAEDRTGNAFF.

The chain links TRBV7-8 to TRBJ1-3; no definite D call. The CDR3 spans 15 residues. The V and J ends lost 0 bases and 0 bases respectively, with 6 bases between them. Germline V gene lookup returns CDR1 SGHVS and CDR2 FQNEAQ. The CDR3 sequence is CASSLAAVSGNTIYF. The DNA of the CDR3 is TGTGCCAGCAGCTTAGCAGCGGTCTCTGGAAACACCATATATTTT.

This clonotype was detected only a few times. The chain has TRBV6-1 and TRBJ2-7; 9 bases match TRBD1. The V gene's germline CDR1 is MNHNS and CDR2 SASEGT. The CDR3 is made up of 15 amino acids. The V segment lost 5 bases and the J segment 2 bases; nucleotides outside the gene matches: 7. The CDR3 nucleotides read TGTGCCAGCAGTCCCGGGACAGGGAACCCCTACGAGCAGTACTTC. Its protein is CASSPGTGNPYEQYF.

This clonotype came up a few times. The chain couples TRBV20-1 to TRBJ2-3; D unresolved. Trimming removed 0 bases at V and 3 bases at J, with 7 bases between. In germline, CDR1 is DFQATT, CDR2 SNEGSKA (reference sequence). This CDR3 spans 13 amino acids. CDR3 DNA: TGCAGTGCTAGAGATCCACGGACAGATACGCAGTATTTT. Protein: CSARDPRTDTQYF.

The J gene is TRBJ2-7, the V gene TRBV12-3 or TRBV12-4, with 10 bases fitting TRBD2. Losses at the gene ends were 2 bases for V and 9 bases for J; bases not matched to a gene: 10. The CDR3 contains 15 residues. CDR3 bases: TGTGCCAGCAGTTTAACTAGCGGGAACTCTTTCTGGCAGTACTTC. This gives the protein CASSLTSGNSFWQYF.

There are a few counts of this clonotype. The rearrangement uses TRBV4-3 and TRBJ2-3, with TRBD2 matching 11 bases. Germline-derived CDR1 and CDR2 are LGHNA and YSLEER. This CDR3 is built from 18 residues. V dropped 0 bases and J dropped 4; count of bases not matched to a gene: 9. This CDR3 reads CASSQDSGGAIRSDTQYF. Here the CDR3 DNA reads TGCGCCAGCAGCCAAGATAGCGGGGGGGCCATTCGATCAGATACGCAGTATTTT.

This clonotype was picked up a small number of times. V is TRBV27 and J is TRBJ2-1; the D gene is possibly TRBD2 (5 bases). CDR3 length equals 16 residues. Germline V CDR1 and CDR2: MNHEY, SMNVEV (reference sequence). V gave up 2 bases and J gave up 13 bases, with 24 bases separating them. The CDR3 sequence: CASSLMAPPGIDGQFF. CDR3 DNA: TGTGCCAGCAGTTTAATGGCCCCCCCCGGGATAGATGGACAGTTCTTC.

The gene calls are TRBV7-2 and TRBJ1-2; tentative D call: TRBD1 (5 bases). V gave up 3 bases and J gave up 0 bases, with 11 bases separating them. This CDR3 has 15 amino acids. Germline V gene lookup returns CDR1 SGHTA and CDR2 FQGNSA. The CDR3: CASSLERGPNYGYTF. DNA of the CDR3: TGTGCCAGCAGCTTGGAGCGGGGCCCTAACTATGGCTACACCTTC.

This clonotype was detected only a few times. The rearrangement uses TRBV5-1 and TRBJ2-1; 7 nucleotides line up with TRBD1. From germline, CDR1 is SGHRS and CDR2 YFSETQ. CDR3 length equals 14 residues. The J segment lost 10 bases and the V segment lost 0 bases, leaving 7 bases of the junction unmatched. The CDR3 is CASSLGGGAYEQFF. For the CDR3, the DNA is TGCGCCAGCAGCTTGGGAGGGGGCGCGTACGAGCAGTTCTTC.

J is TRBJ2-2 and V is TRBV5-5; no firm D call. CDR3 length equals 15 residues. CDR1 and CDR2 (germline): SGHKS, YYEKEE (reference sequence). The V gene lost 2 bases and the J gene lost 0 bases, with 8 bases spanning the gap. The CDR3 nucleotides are TGTGCCAGCAGCTTTGAAACAGCGAACACCGGGGAGCTGTTTTTT. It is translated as CASSFETANTGELFF. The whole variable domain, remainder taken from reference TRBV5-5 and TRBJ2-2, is DAGVTQSPTHLIKTRGQQVTLRCSPISGHKSVSWYQQVLGQGPQFIFQYYEKEERGRGNFPDRFSARQFPNYSSELNVNALLLGDSALYLCASSFETANTGELFFGEGSRLTVL.

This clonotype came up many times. CDR3 in amino acids: CASSPGTRYNSPLHF. In DNA, the CDR3 is TGTGCCAGCAGTCCCGGGACTCGGTATAATTCACCCCTCCACTTT. V gene TRBV6-5 combines with J gene TRBJ1-6; D is possibly TRBD1 (5 bases). Germline V lookup: CDR1 MNHEY, CDR2 SVGAGI. Trimming stripped 5 bases from V and 4 bases from J, with 12 bases between. This CDR3 spans 15 amino acids.

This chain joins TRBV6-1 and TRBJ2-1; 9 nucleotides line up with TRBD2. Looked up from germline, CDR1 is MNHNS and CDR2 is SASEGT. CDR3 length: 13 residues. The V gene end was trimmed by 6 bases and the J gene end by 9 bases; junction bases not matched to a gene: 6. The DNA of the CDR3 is TGTGCCAGCAGCCGGACTAGCGCGGGTGAGCAGTTCTTC. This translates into CASSRTSAGEQFF.

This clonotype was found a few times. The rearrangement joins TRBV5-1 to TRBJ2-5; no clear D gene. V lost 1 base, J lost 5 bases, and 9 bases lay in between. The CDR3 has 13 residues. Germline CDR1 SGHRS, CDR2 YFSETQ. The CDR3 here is CASSLIADETQYF. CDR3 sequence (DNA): TGCGCCAGCAGCTTGATCGCCGACGAGACCCAGTACTTC. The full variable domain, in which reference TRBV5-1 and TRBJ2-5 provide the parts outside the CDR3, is KAGVTQTPRYLIKTRGQQVTLSCSPISGHRSVSWYQQTPGQGLQFLFEYFSETQRNKGNFPGRFSGRQFSNSRSEMNVSTLELGDSALYLCASSLIADETQYFGPGTRLLVL.

This chain's CDR3 is CASSIMQGRTEAFF. The DNA for the CDR3 is TGTGCCAGCAGTATAATGCAGGGTCGAACTGAAGCTTTCTTT. The chain links TRBV6-5 to TRBJ1-1; the D gene is possibly TRBD1 (5 bases). The CDR3 covers 14 residues. CDR1 is MNHEY and CDR2 is SVGAGI in the germline V gene. Trimming left V 5 bases short and J 5 bases short, with 15 bases between.

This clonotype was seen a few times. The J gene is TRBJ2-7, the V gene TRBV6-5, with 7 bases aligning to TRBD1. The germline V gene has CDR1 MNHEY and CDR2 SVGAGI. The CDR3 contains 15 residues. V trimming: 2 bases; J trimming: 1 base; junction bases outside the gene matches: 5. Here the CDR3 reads CASSYGGQKSYEQYF. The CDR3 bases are TGTGCCAGCAGTTACGGGGGACAGAAGTCCTACGAGCAGTACTTC.

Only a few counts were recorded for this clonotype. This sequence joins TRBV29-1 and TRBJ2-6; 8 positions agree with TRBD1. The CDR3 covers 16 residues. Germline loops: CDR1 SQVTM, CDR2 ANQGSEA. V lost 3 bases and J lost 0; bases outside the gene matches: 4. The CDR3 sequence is CSVEDRANSGANVLTF. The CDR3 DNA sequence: TGCAGCGTTGAGGACAGGGCGAACTCTGGGGCCAACGTCCTGACTTTC.

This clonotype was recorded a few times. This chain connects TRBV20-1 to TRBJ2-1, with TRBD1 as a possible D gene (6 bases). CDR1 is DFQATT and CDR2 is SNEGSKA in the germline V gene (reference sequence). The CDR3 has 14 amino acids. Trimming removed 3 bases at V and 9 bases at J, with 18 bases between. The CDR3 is CSASGAGAQSEQFF. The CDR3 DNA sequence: TGCAGTGCTAGCGGCGCAGGGGCCCAAAGTGAGCAGTTCTTC.

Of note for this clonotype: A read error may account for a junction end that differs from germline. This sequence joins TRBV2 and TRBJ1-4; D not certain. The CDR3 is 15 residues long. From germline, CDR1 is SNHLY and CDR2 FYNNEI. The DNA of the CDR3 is TGTGCCAGCAAAAACGAGTTTGCAACTAAAGAAAAACTGTTTTTT. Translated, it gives CASKNEFATKEKLFF.